This entry describes one TCR beta chain. Antigen: not known. This specimen comes from a study of cytomegalovirus exposure and HLA in healthy donors. On the study more broadly: The Caucasian-associated ancestry cluster held more than 80% of some 420 genotyped donors.

Healthy bone marrow donors formed the donor group. Study outcomes and limitations: In most subjects, TCR beta sequences reportedly gave accurate predictions of HLA-A and HLA-B alleles.

V lost 3 bases, J lost 7 bases, and 10 bases lay in between. The CDR3 length is 13 residues. From germline, CDR1 is MDHEN and CDR2 SYDVKM. The PCR was carried out with 60 Vbeta primers and 13 Jbeta primers. Original processing methods: An analysis that came later counted roughly 87 million unique TCR beta chains, about 10 million shared. Produced via immunoSEQ multiplex PCR; TCRdb's table is partial and in-frame only. That table furnishes V, J and clone size, whereas the DNA furnished D and trimming. The sample gives about 160,000 clones, 81% of which show up once; around 14% is in the top ten. This chain links TRBV28 with TRBJ2-1; D may be TRBD2 (6 bases). This TCR was sampled from a woman in her 50s in good health and CMV-seronegative. Sequenced: PBMCs. In DNA form, the CDR3 reads TGTGCCAGCAGTTTGGGGACTCCTAATGAGCAGTTCTTC. It specifies CASSLGTPNEQFF.